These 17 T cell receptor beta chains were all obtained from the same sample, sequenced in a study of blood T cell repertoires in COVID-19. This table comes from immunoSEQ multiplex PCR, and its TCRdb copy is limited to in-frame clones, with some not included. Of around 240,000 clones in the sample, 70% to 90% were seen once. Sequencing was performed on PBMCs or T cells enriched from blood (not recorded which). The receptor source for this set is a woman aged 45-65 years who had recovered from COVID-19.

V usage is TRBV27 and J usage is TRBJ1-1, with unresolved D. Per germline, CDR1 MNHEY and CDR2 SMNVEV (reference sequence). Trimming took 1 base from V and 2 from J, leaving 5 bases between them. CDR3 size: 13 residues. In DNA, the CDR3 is TGTGCCAGCAGTTTATTTGTAAACACTGAAGCTTTCTTT. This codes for CASSLFVNTEAFF.

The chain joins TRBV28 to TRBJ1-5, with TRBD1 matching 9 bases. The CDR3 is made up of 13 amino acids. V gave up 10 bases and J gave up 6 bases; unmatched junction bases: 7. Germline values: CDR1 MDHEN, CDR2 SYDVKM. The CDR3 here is CATITGGSQPQHF. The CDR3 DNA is TGTGCCACCATTACAGGGGGCAGTCAGCCCCAGCATTTT.

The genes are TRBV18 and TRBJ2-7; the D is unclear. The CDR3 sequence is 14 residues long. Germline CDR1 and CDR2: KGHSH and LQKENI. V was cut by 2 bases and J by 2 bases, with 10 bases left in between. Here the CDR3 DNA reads TGTGCCAGCTCACCAGAGCAAAACCCCTACGAGCAGTACTTC. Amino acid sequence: CASSPEQNPYEQYF.

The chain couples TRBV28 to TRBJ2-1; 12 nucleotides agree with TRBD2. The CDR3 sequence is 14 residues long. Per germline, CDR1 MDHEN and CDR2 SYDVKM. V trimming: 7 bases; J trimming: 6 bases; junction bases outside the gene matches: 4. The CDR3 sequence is CASTGLAGLNEQFF. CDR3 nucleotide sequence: TGTGCCAGCACGGGACTAGCGGGCCTCAATGAGCAGTTCTTC.

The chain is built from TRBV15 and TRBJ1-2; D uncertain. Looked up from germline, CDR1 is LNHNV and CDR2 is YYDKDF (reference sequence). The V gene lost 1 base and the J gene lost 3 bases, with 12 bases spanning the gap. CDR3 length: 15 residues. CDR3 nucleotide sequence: TGTGCCACCAGCAGAGTGGGCAGTCCCGACTATGGCTACACCTTC. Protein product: CATSRVGSPDYGYTF. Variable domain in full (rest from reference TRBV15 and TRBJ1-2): DAMVIQNPRYQVTQFGKPVTLSCSQTLNHNVMYWYQQKSSQAPKLLFHYYDKDFNNEADTPDNFQSRRPNTSFCFLDIRSPGLGDTAMYLCATSRVGSPDYGYTFGSGTRLTVV.

CDR3 nucleotides: TGTGCCAGCAGTCCGAAGGGAGGGGTTAATTCTGGAAACACCATATATTTT. It translates to CASSPKGGVNSGNTIYF. The chain couples TRBV5-4 to TRBJ1-3; D might be TRBD1 (5 bases). V shed 5 bases and J shed 1 base, with 19 bases lying between them. CDR1 and CDR2 (germline): SGHNT, YYREEE (reference sequence). This CDR3 has 17 amino acids.

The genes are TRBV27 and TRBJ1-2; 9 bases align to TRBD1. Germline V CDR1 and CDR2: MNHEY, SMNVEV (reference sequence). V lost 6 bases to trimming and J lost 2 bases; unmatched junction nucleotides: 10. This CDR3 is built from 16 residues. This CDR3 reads CASSRDDRGGNYGYTF. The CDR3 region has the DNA TGTGCCAGCAGCCGCGACGACAGGGGGGGAAACTATGGCTACACCTTC.

CDR3 DNA sequence: TGTGCCAGCTCACCAAACCGGGACAGGGGGATTGGAAACACCATATATTTT. It encodes CASSPNRDRGIGNTIYF. V and J are TRBV18 and TRBJ1-3; 11 nucleotides match TRBD1. The CDR3 contains 17 residues. From germline, CDR1 is KGHSH and CDR2 LQKENI. The V and J ends lost 2 bases and 3 bases, in that order; junction bases with no gene match: 6.

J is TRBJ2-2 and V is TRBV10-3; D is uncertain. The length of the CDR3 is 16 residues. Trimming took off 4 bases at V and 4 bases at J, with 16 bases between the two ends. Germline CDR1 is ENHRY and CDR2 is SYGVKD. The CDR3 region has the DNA TGTGCCATCAGTGGACAAATTGGGTTAGGCACCGGGGAGCTGTTTTTT. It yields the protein CAISGQIGLGTGELFF.

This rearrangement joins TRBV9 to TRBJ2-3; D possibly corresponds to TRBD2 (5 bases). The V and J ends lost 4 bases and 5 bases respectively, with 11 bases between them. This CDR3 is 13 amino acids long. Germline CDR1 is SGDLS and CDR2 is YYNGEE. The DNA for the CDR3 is TGTGCCAGCAGCCTGGGAGAGATAGATACGCAGTATTTT. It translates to CASSLGEIDTQYF.

This CDR3 reads CASSLVDLGDEQFF. CDR3 sequence (DNA): TGTGCCAGCAGCTTAGTGGATCTGGGCGATGAGCAGTTCTTC. The chain has TRBV7-2 and TRBJ2-1; D gene uncertain. The CDR3 is 14 residues long. The germline V gene has CDR1 SGHTA and CDR2 FQGNSA. With 1 base removed from V and 8 bases from J, the gap between germline ends came to 12 bases.

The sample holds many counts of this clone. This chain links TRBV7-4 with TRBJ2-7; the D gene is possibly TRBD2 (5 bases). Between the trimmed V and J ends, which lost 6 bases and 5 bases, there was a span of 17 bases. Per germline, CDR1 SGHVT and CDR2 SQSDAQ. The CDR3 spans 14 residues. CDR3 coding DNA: TGTGCCAGCAGAGCAAGCAGGAGGATGCACGAGCAGTACTTC. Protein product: CASRASRRMHEQYF.

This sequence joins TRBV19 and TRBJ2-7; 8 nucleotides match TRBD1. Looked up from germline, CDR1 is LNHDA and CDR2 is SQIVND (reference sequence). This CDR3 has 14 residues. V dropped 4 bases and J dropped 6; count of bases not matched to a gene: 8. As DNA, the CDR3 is TGTGCCAGTAGTACCGGACAGGGTAACTCCGAGCAGTACTTC. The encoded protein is CASSTGQGNSEQYF.

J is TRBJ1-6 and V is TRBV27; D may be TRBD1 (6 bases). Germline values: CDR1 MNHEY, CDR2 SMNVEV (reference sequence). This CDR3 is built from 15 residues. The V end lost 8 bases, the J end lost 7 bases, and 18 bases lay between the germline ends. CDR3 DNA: TGTGCCAGCGTTATAAGAGGGGGGGGCAATTCACCCCTCCACTTT. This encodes CASVIRGGGNSPLHF.

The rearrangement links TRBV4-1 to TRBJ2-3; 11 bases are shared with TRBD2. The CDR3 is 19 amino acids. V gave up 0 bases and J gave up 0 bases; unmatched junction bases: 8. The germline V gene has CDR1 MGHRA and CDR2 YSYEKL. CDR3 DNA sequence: TGCGCCAGCAGCCAAGATAGGGGACTAGCGGATACTAGCACAGATACGCAGTATTTT. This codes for CASSQDRGLADTSTDTQYF.

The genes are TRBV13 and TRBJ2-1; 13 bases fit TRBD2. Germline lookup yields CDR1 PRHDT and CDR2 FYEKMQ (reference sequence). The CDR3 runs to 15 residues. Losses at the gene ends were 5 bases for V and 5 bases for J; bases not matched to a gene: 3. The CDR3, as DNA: TGTGCCAGCAGCCTGGGACTAGCGGGAAACAATGAGCAGTTCTTC. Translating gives CASSLGLAGNNEQFF.

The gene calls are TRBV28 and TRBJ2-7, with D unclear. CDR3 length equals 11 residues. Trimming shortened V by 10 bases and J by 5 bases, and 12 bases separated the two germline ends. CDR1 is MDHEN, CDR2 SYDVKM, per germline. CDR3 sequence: CATAESDEQYF. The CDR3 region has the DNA TGTGCCACCGCCGAGAGCGACGAGCAGTACTTC.